These 9 T cell receptor beta chains share one sample of origin, sequenced in a study of T cell repertoires in aging, cancer and after chemotherapy. Multiplex touch-down PCR with TRB-A/B primers amplified rearranged V-D-J TRB sequences. From the multiplex PCR reads, TCRdb called clonotypes with MiXCR, one entry per CDR3 protein. In the table there are around 880 distinct CDR3 sequences, around 25% of which are singletons. TCR beta rearrangements were amplified from peripheral blood genomic DNA. Sequencing input: blood. The receptors were gathered from a human donor with a solid tumor.

The V and J genes are TRBV20-1 and TRBJ2-2; possible D gene TRBD2, 6 bases. With 1 base removed from V and 4 bases from J, the gap between germline ends came to 13 bases. Looked up from germline, CDR1 is DFQATT and CDR2 is SNEGSKA (reference sequence). The CDR3 loop spans 15 amino acids. The CDR3 nucleotides are TGCAGTGCTAGAGTTGGAGGGTTGGGCACCGGGGAGCTGTTTTTT. It yields the protein CSARVGGLGTGELFF.

This clonotype was seen a handful of times. This chain uses TRBV6-2 or TRBV6-3 with TRBJ2-7; the match to TRBD1 covers 8 bases. The V segment lost 5 bases and the J segment 6 bases; nucleotides outside the gene matches: 18. Germline V CDR1 and CDR2: MNHEY, SVGEGT. CDR3 length equals 17 residues. CDR3 amino acids: CASSLRTGMGSGGEQYF. DNA of the CDR3: TGTGCCAGCAGTCTCCGGACAGGGATGGGGTCCGGGGGCGAGCAGTACTTC.

The gene calls are TRBV6-5 and TRBJ1-5, with 7 positions matching TRBD1. With 5 bases clipped from V and 7 bases from J, the junction kept 8 bases outside the gene matches. There are 14 residues in the CDR3. The V gene's germline CDR1 is MNHEY and CDR2 SVGAGI. The CDR3 nucleotides are TGTGCCAGCAGTATCGGGACAGAGTTACAGCCCCAGCATTTT. This gives the protein CASSIGTELQPQHF.

This clonotype was seen a few times. The chain links TRBV6-1 to TRBJ2-4, with 10 bases aligning to TRBD1. Per germline, CDR1 MNHNS and CDR2 SASEGT. Unmatched junction bases numbered 6, after V lost 6 bases and J lost 4 bases. The CDR3 runs to 15 residues. CDR3 in DNA: TGTGCCAGCAGACACGGGACAGGGGCGAAAAACATTCAGTACTTC. It encodes CASRHGTGAKNIQYF.

The V gene is TRBV29-1, the J gene TRBJ2-3, with TRBD2 matching over 13 bases. Per the germline V gene, CDR1 is SQVTM and CDR2 is ANQGSEA. The V gene end was trimmed by 6 bases and the J gene end by 14 bases; junction bases not matched to a gene: 8. CDR3 length equals 12 residues. DNA of the CDR3: TGCAGCGTCGAAACTAGCGGGGGGGCTCTGTATTTT. This gives the protein CSVETSGGALYF.

This clonotype was seen more than once but under ten times. The chain combines TRBV6-6 with TRBJ1-5, with 7 bases fitting TRBD1. The V and J ends lost 5 bases and 7 bases, in that order; junction bases with no gene match: 8. The CDR3 contains 14 residues. Germline V lookup: CDR1 MNHNY, CDR2 SVGAGI (reference sequence). The DNA for the CDR3 is TGTGCCAGCAGTACCGGGACAGAGTTACAGCCCCAGCATTTT. This gives the protein CASSTGTELQPQHF.

This clonotype qualifies as hyperexpanded. V gene TRBV21-1 combines with J gene TRBJ2-7; the table's D gene call, TRBD1, was not cross checked with the DNA. TRBV21-1 is a recognized pseudogene. The CDR3 extends over 15 amino acids. In nucleotides, the CDR3 is TGTGCCAGCAGCAATGGAGGCAGCGGACACTACGAGCAGTACTTC. Translated: CASSNGGSGHYEQYF.

This clonotype counts as large. This CDR3 is CASSLLPTPIYEQYF. As DNA, the CDR3 is TGTGCCAGCAGCCTTCTCCCGACACCCATCTACGAGCAGTACTTC. The V and J genes are TRBV5-6 and TRBJ2-7; D ambiguous. The germline CDR1 and CDR2 sequences are SGHDT and YYEEEE. The CDR3 spans 15 residues. V gave up 4 bases and J gave up 3 bases, with 17 bases separating them.

The CDR3: CASSKEGGRRAGEQYF. The CDR3 nucleotides are TGTGCCAGCAGTAAAGAAGGGGGTAGACGGGCGGGGGAGCAGTACTTC. The gene calls are TRBV6-1 and TRBJ2-7; D tentatively reads TRBD1 or TRBD2 (6 bases each). The CDR3 has 16 amino acids. Germline V gene sequence: CDR1 MNHNS, CDR2 SASEGT. Trimming left V 5 bases short and J 7 bases short, with 24 bases between.